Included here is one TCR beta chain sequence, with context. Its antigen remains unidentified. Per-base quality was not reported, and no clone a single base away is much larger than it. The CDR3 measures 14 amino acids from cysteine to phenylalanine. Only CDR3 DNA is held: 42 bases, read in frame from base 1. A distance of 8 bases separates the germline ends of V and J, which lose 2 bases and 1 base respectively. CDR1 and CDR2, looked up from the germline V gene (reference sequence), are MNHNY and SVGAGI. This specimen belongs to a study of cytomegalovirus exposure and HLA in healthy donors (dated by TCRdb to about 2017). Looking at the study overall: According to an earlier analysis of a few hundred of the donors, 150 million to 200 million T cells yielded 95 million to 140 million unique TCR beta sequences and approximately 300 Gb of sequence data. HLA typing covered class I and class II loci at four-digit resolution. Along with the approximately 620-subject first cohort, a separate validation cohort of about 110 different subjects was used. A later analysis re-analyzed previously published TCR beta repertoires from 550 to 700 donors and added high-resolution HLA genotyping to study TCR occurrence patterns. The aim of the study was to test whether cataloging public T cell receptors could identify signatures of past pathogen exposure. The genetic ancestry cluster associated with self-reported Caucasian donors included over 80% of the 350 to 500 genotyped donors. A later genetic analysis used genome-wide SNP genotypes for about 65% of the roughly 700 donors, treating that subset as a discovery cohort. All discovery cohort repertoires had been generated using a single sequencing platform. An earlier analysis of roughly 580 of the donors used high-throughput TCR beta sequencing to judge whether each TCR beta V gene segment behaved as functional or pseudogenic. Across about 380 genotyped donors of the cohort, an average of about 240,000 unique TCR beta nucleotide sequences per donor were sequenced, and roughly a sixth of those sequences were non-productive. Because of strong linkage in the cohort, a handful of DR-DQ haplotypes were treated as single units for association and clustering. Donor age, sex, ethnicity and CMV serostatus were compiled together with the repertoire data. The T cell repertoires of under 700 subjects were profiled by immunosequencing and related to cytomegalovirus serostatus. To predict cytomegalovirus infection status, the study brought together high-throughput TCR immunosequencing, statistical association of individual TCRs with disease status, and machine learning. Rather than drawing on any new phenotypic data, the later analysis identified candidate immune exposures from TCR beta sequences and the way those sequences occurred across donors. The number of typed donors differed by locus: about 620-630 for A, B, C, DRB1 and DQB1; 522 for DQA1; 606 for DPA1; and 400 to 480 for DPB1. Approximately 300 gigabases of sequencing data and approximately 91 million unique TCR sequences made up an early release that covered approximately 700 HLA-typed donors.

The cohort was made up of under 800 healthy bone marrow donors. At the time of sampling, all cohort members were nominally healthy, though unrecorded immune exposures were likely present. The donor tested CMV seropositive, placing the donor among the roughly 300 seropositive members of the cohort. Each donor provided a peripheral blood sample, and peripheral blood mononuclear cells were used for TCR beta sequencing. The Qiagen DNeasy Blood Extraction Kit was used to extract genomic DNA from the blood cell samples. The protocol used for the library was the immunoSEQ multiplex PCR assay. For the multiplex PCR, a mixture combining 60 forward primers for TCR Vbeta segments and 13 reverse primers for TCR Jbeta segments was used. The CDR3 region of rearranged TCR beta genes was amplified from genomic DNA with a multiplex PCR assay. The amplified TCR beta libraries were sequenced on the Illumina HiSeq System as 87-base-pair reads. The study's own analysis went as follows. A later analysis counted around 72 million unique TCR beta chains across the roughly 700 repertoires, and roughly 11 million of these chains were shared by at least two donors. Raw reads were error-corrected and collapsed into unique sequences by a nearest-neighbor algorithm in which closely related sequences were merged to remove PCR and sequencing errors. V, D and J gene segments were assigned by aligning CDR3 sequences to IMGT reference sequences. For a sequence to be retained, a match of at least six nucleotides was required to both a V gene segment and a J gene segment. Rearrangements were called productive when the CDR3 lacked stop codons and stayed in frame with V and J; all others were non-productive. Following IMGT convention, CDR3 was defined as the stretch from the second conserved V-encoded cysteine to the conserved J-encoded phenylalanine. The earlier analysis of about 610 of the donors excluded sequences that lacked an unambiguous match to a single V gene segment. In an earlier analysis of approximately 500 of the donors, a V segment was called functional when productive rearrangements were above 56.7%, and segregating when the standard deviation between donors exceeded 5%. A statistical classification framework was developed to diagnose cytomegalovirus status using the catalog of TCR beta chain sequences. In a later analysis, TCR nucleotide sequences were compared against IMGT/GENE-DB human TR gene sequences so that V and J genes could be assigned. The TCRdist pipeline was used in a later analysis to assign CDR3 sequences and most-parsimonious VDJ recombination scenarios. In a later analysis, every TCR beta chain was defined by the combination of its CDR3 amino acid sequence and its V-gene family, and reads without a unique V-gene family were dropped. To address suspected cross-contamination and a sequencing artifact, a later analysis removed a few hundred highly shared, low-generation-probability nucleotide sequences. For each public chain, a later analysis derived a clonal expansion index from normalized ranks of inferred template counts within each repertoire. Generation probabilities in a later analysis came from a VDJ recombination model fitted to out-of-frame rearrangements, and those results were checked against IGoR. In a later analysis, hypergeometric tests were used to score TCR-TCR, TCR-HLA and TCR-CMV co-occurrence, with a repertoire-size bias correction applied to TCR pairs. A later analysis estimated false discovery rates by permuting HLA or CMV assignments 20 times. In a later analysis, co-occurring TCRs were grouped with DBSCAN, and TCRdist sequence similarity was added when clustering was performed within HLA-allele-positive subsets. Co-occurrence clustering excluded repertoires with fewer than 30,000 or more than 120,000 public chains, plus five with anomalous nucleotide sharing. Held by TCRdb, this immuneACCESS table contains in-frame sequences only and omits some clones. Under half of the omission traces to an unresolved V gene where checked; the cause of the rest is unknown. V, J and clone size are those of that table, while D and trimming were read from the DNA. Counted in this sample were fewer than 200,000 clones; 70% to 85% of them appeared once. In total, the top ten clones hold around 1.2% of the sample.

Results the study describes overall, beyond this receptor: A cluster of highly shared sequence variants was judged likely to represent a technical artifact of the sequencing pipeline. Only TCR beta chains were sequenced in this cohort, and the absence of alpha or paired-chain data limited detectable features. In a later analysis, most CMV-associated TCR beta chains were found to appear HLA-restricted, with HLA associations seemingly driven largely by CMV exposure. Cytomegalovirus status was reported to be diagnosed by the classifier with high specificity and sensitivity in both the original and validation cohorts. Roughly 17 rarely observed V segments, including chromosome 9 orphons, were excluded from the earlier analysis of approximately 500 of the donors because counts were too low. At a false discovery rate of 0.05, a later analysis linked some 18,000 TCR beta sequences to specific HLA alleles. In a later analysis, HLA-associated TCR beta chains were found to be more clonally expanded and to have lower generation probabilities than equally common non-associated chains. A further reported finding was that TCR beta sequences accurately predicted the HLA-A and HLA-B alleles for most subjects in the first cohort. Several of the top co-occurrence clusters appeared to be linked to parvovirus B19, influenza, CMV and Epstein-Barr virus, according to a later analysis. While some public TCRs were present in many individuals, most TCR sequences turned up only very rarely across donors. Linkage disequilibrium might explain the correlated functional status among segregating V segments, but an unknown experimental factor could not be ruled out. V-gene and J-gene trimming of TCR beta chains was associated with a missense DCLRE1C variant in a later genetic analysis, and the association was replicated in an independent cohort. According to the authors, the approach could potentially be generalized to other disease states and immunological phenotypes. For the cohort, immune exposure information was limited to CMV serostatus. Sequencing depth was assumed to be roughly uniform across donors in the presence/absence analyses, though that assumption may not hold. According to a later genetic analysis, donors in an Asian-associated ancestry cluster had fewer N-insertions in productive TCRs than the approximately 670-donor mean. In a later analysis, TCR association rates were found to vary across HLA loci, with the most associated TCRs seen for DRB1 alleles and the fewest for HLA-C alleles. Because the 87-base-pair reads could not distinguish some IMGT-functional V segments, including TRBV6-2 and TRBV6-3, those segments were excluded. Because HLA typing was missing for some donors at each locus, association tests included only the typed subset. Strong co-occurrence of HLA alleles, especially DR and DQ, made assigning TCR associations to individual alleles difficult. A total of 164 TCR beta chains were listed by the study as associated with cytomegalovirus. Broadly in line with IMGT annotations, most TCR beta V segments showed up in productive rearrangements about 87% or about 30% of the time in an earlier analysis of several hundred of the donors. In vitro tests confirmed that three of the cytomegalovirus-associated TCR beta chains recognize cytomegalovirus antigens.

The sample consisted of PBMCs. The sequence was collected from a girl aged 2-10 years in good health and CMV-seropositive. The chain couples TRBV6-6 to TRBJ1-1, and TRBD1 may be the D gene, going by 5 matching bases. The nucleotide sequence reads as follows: TGTGCCAGCAGTTACACTCAGGGGAACACTGAAGCTTTCTTT. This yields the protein CASSYTQGNTEAFF.